Reported below is one T cell receptor (beta chain). It has no known antigen specificity. Base-call qualities are not available, and no considerably larger clone is one nucleotide away. The germline V gene supplies CDR1 SGHAT and CDR2 FQNNGV. After removal of 6 bases from V and 3 bases from J, the junction retains 6 bases not matched to a gene. The CDR3, from cysteine to phenylalanine, totals 15 residues. The only DNA kept is the CDR3, 45 bases in frame from the first base. The data originate from a study of cytomegalovirus exposure and HLA in healthy donors (dated by TCRdb to about 2017). Regarding the research as a whole: An earlier analysis of approximately 600 of the donors reported about 250 Gb of sequence data and around 120 million unique TCR beta sequences from about 200 million T cells. Among the approximately 400 genotyped donors, around 81% belonged to the genetic ancestry cluster associated with self-reported Caucasian donors. Rather than drawing on any new phenotypic data, the later analysis identified candidate immune exposures from TCR beta sequences and the way those sequences occurred across donors. All discovery cohort repertoires had been generated on a single sequencing platform. In addition to the first cohort of roughly 670 subjects, a separate validation cohort of 120 different subjects was used. On average, 235,054 unique TCR beta nucleotide sequences were sequenced per donor among more than 350 genotyped donors of the cohort, with about 17% of those sequences being non-productive. To decide whether each TCR beta V gene segment behaved as functional or pseudogenic, an earlier analysis of some 600 of the donors relied on high-throughput TCR beta sequencing. To study patterns of TCR occurrence, a later analysis re-analyzed previously published TCR beta repertoires from 600 to 750 donors and added high-resolution HLA genotyping. The study used immunosequencing to profile the T cell repertoires of approximately 690 subjects and linked those repertoires to cytomegalovirus serostatus. The study combined high-throughput TCR immunosequencing, statistical association of individual TCRs with disease status, and machine learning to predict cytomegalovirus infection status. Typing coverage differed by locus: A, B, C, DRB1 and DQB1 were typed in roughly 620-630 donors, DQA1 in approximately 520, DPA1 in some 570, and DPB1 in 400 to 490. An early release covering 550 to 650 HLA-typed donors comprised about 290 gigabases of sequencing data and around 80 million unique TCR sequences. HLA typing covered class I and class II loci at four-digit resolution. Alongside the repertoire data, information on donor age, sex, ethnicity and CMV serostatus was compiled. Roughly 5 DR-DQ haplotypes were treated as single units for association and clustering because of strong linkage in the cohort. The study aimed to test whether signatures of past pathogen exposure could be identified by cataloging public T cell receptors. A later genetic analysis took genome-wide SNP genotypes for 398 of the 666 donors and used that subset as a discovery cohort. General study outcomes and caveats: A further reported finding was that TCR beta sequences accurately predicted the HLA-A and HLA-B alleles for most subjects in the first cohort. The 87-base-pair reads could not distinguish some IMGT-functional V segments, including TRBV6-2 and TRBV6-3, so those segments were excluded. The sequencing pipeline was judged likely to have produced a cluster of highly shared sequence variants as a technical artifact. A later genetic analysis associated a missense DCLRE1C variant with V-gene and J-gene trimming of TCR beta chains, and an independent cohort replicated the association. In the study, about 150 TCR beta chains were listed as associated with cytomegalovirus. The classifier was reported to diagnose cytomegalovirus status with high specificity and sensitivity in both the original and validation cohorts. A few of the identified cytomegalovirus-associated TCR beta chains were confirmed in vitro to be specific for cytomegalovirus antigens. The authors suggested that the approach could potentially be extended to other disease states and immunological phenotypes. This cohort had only TCR beta chains sequenced, and the lack of alpha or paired-chain data limited which features could be detected. Because counts were too low, seventeen rarely observed V segments, including chromosome 9 orphons, were left out of the earlier analysis of some 640 of the donors. Compared with the roughly 670-donor mean, donors in an Asian-associated ancestry cluster had fewer N-insertions in productive TCRs, according to a later genetic analysis. Most CMV-associated TCR beta chains appeared to be HLA-restricted in a later analysis, and the HLA associations seemed to be driven largely by CMV exposure. Correlated functional status among segregating V segments might reflect linkage disequilibrium, but an unknown experimental factor could not be ruled out. A later analysis reported that several top co-occurrence clusters appeared linked to parvovirus B19, influenza, CMV and Epstein-Barr virus. An earlier analysis of several hundred of the donors showed that most TCR beta V segments appeared in productive rearrangements either about 87% or about 30% of the time, which broadly matched IMGT annotations. The only immune exposure information available for the cohort was CMV serostatus. While some public TCRs were present in many individuals, most TCR sequences turned up only very rarely across donors. Presence/absence analyses assumed roughly uniform sequencing depth across donors, an assumption that may not hold. A later analysis associated 15,000 or so TCR beta sequences with specific HLA alleles at a false discovery rate of 0.05. Strong co-occurrence of HLA alleles, especially DR and DQ, made assigning TCR associations to individual alleles difficult. According to a later analysis, TCR association rates differed among HLA loci, with DRB1 alleles showing the most associated TCRs and HLA-C alleles showing the fewest. HLA typing was unavailable for some donors at each locus, so association tests used only the typed subset. Compared with equally common non-associated chains, HLA-associated TCR beta chains in a later analysis were more clonally expanded and had lower generation probabilities.

The cohort was made up of hundreds of healthy bone marrow donors. At the time of sampling, all cohort members were nominally healthy, though unrecorded immune exposures were likely present. The donor was CMV seropositive and belonged to the group of 250 to 350 seropositive cohort members. Each donor provided a peripheral blood sample, and peripheral blood mononuclear cells were used for TCR beta sequencing. Genomic DNA extraction from the blood cell samples was performed with the Qiagen DNeasy Blood Extraction Kit. The library was made by the immunoSEQ multiplex PCR assay. For the multiplex PCR, a mixture combining 60 forward primers for TCR Vbeta segments and 13 reverse primers for TCR Jbeta segments was used. Amplification of the CDR3 region of rearranged TCR beta genes was performed with a multiplex PCR assay on genomic DNA. The Illumina HiSeq System was used to sequence the amplified TCR beta libraries as 87-base-pair reads. In the original analysis: A later analysis counted some 80 million unique TCR beta chains across the 690 or so repertoires, and some 11 million of these chains were shared by at least two donors. Raw reads were error-corrected and collapsed into unique sequences by a nearest-neighbor algorithm in which closely related sequences were merged to remove PCR and sequencing errors. V, D and J gene segments were assigned by aligning CDR3 sequences to IMGT reference sequences. For a sequence to be retained, at least a six-nucleotide match to both a V gene segment and a J gene segment was required. A rearrangement counted as productive if the CDR3 had no stop codons and remained in frame with V and J, and every other rearrangement counted as non-productive. CDR3 was defined by IMGT convention, running from the second conserved V-encoded cysteine to the conserved J-encoded phenylalanine. In an earlier analysis of around 540 of the donors, sequences lacking an unambiguous match to a single V gene segment were excluded. In an earlier analysis of several hundred of the donors, V segments were called functional above 56.7% productive rearrangements and were called segregating when the between-donor standard deviation exceeded 5%. To diagnose cytomegalovirus status from the catalog of TCR beta chain sequences, a statistical classification framework was built. V and J gene assignment, in a later analysis, came from comparing TCR nucleotide sequences with IMGT/GENE-DB human TR gene sequences. Using the TCRdist pipeline, a later analysis assigned CDR3 sequences along with most-parsimonious VDJ recombination scenarios. A later analysis defined each TCR beta chain by its CDR3 amino acid sequence plus V-gene family, and excluded reads lacking a unique V-gene family. A later analysis removed 500 to 600 highly shared, low-generation-probability nucleotide sequences to deal with suspected cross-contamination and a sequencing artifact. For each public chain, a later analysis derived a clonal expansion index from normalized ranks of inferred template counts within each repertoire. A later analysis computed generation probabilities with a VDJ recombination model fitted to out-of-frame rearrangements, and checked the results against IGoR. In a later analysis, hypergeometric tests were used to score TCR-TCR, TCR-HLA and TCR-CMV co-occurrence, with a repertoire-size bias correction applied to TCR pairs. False discovery rates were estimated in a later analysis by permuting HLA or CMV assignments 20 times. In a later analysis, co-occurring TCRs were grouped using DBSCAN, with TCRdist sequence similarity added in when clustering inside HLA-allele-positive subsets. Repertoires with fewer than 30,000 or more than 120,000 public chains, plus five repertoires with anomalous nucleotide sharing, were excluded from co-occurrence clustering. Not all clones reach the TCRdb copy of this immuneACCESS table, which keeps in-frame sequences only. Checked studies attribute under half of the gap to unresolved V genes and leave the rest unexplained. V and J calls and clone size follow that table, whereas D and trimming were derived from the DNA. Here the sample has around 94,000 clones; roughly 76% occur a single time. The top ten hold around 19% of the sample.

Recombination joined TRBV11-2 with TRBJ2-7; the central 12 bases match TRBD2. Sequenced material: PBMCs. This TCR derives from a woman in her fifties or sixties in good health and CMV-seropositive. The base sequence is TGTGCCAGCAGTACAGGACTAGCGGGGATCTACGAGCAGTACTTC. Translated, this is CASSTGLAGIYEQYF.